The 16 T cell receptor beta chains in this list originate from one sample, sequenced in a study of T cells in Graves' hyperthyroidism and ophthalmopathy. Researchers amplified the TCR beta CDR3 regions from RNA transcripts. First-round RT-PCR of the TCR CDR3 relied on the HTBI primer set. TCRdb recomputed calls from the multiplex PCR reads with MiXCR, one row per CDR3 protein. The sample shows some 600,000 distinct CDR3 sequences, roughly 13% of them seen only once. Source material: blood. All receptors come from a woman aged 25 to 45 with Graves' hyperthyroidism that later progressed to Graves' ophthalmopathy.

This clonotype occurred many times. This chain uses TRBV7-3 with TRBJ2-5, with D perhaps TRBD1 or TRBD2 (5 bases each). CDR3 length: 15 amino acids. The V gene lost 4 bases and the J gene lost 4 bases, with 16 bases spanning the gap. In germline, CDR1 is SGHTA, CDR2 FQGTGA. Written as DNA, the CDR3 is TGTGCCAGCAGCTCCGCCGGGACGATGGGAGAGACCCAGTACTTC. This encodes CASSSAGTMGETQYF.

This clonotype was observed at least ten times. The genes are TRBV28 and TRBJ2-7; D gene uncertain. Trimming shortened V by 6 bases and J by 0 bases, and 12 bases separated the two germline ends. CDR1 MDHEN and CDR2 SYDVKM come from the germline V gene. The CDR3 has 14 amino acids. The CDR3 DNA is TGTGCCAGCAGCACCGGCATTAGCTCCTACGAGCAGTACTTC. It translates to CASSTGISSYEQYF.

In the case of this clonotype: This may arise from a read error, as a much more abundant clone is one base away. The gene calls are TRBV2 and TRBJ2-2, with D unresolved. The CDR3 runs to 13 residues. Germline V CDR1 and CDR2: SNHLY, FYNNEI. In DNA form, the CDR3 reads TGTGACAGCAGTGTTAGGCCAACCGGGGAGCTGTTTTTT. It is translated as CDSSVRPTGELFF.

Comment on this clonotype: A much larger clone sits a single nucleotide away, making a read error possible. The CDR3 DNA reads as TGTGCCAGCAGCTTACCCTCGGGACTAGCGGCCTACGAGCAGTACTTC. This encodes CASSLPSGLAAYEQYF. The J gene is TRBJ2-7, the V gene TRBV13, with 11 bases fitting TRBD2. V trimming: 2 bases; J trimming: 2 bases; junction bases outside the gene matches: 5. The CDR3 extends over 16 amino acids. Germline V gene sequence: CDR1 PRHDT, CDR2 FYEKMQ (reference sequence).

This clonotype was observed many times. V usage is TRBV3-1 and J usage is TRBJ2-3, with 8 bases aligning to TRBD2. V lost 7 bases and J lost 4; bases outside the gene matches: 10. From germline, CDR1 is LGHDT and CDR2 YNNKEL (reference sequence). The length of the CDR3 is 15 residues. CDR3 sequence: CASTIAGGQSDTQYF. The DNA of the CDR3 is TGTGCCAGCACCATCGCGGGAGGACAATCAGATACGCAGTATTTT.

This clonotype has just a few counts. CDR3 in amino acids: CASSAAGLAEETQYF. CDR3 DNA sequence: TGCGCCAGCAGCGCCGCGGGACTAGCGGAAGAGACCCAGTACTTC. J is TRBJ2-5 and V is TRBV5-1; 11 bases line up with TRBD2. Unmatched junction bases numbered 5, after V lost 4 bases and J lost 3 bases. The CDR3 length is 15 residues. Per germline, CDR1 SGHRS and CDR2 YFSETQ.

This clonotype has ten or more counts. This chain uses TRBV20-1 with TRBJ1-1; D gene ambiguous. V was cut by 6 bases and J by 5 bases, with 7 bases left in between. Germline V gene data show CDR1 as DFQATT and CDR2 as SNEGSKA (reference sequence). The length of the CDR3 is 10 residues. The CDR3 sequence is CSAGSTEAFF. In DNA, the CDR3 is TGCAGTGCAGGGAGTACTGAAGCTTTCTTT.

This clonotype was detected many times. The chain employs TRBV24-1 and TRBJ2-7, with no clear D. Between the trimmed V and J ends, which lost 2 bases and 2 bases, there was a span of 12 bases. CDR1 and CDR2 (germline): KGHDR, SFDVKD. The CDR3 spans 15 residues. The CDR3 loop reads CATSDSADPPYEQYF. The CDR3 coding sequence is TGTGCCACCAGTGATTCCGCGGACCCACCCTACGAGCAGTACTTC.

This clonotype was seen a handful of times. The V gene is TRBV12-3 or TRBV12-4, the J gene TRBJ2-2; D tentatively fits TRBD1 or TRBD2 (5 bases each). The CDR3 is 13 residues long. Trimming left V 3 bases short and J 5 bases short, with 7 bases between. This CDR3 is CASSFGATGELFF. CDR3 DNA: TGTGCCAGCAGTTTCGGGGCGACCGGGGAGCTGTTTTTT.

This clonotype showed up many times. The V gene is TRBV24-1, the J gene TRBJ2-7, with D possibly being TRBD1 (6 bases). V was trimmed by 1 base and J by 3 bases, leaving 18 bases between them. The germline V gene encodes CDR1 KGHDR and CDR2 SFDVKD. The CDR3 sequence is 17 residues long. The CDR3: CATSDFSGQLAFYEQYF. CDR3 in DNA: TGTGCCACCAGTGATTTTTCTGGACAGCTTGCCTTCTACGAGCAGTACTTC.

In regard to this clonotype: A much larger clone differs by one base, so this may be a read error. The chain couples TRBV20-1 to TRBJ2-7; 13 positions match TRBD2. The V gene's germline CDR1 is DFQATT and CDR2 SNEGSKA (reference sequence). This CDR3 contains 17 residues. V trimming: 1 base; J trimming: 9 bases; junction bases outside the gene matches: 15. The CDR3: CSARGLGLAGEVNGQYF. The DNA of the CDR3 is TGCAGTGCTAGAGGCCTAGGACTAGCGGGAGAGGTAAACGGGCAGTACTTC.

This clonotype appeared a few times. J is TRBJ2-5 and V is TRBV6-2 or TRBV6-3, with 10 bases that match TRBD1. There are 16 residues in the CDR3. Germline values: CDR1 MNHEY, CDR2 SVGEGT. With 6 bases clipped from V and 9 bases from J, the junction kept 16 bases outside the gene matches. In nucleotides, the CDR3 is TGTGCCAGCAGATCCGACCCGGGACAGGGGTTGAGTTCCCAGTACTTC. It translates to CASRSDPGQGLSSQYF.

This clonotype was counted between two and nine times. CDR3 coding DNA: TGTGCCAGCAGCCCGCCGAGGCTAGTAAGCGAGCAGTTCTTC. This sequence encodes CASSPPRLVSEQFF. The chain is built from TRBV11-2 and TRBJ2-1; D gene unclear. Germline CDR1 is SGHAT and CDR2 is FQNNGV. The CDR3 totals 14 residues. Trimming pared 5 bases from V and 10 bases from J, leaving 18 bases between.

This clonotype showed up many times. The CDR3 DNA is TGTGCCAGCAGTTACGCGGACCTCCAGTTCCAAACAAATGGCTACACCTTC. Amino acid sequence: CASSYADLQFQTNGYTF. The chain couples TRBV6-5 to TRBJ1-2, with D unresolved. The V gene's germline CDR1 is MNHEY and CDR2 SVGAGI. The CDR3 spans 17 residues. With 2 bases removed from V and 6 bases from J, the gap between germline ends came to 22 bases.

In its sample, this clonotype was seen many times. CDR3 amino acids: CATSDWDGYTF. Here the CDR3 DNA reads TGTGCCACCAGTGATTGGGATGGCTACACCTTC. The chain employs TRBV24-1 and TRBJ1-2; D unclear. The germline V gene encodes CDR1 KGHDR and CDR2 SFDVKD. Trimming left V 2 bases short and J 6 bases short, with 3 bases between. There are 11 residues in the CDR3.

This clonotype has just a few counts. The chain employs TRBV10-3 and TRBJ2-7; 7 nucleotides line up with TRBD2. Germline V gene sequence: CDR1 ENHRY, CDR2 SYGVKD. V lost 7 bases and J lost 3; bases outside the gene matches: 3. The CDR3 extends over 12 amino acids. The CDR3 here is CAIKTSNYEQYF. The CDR3 DNA follows: TGTGCCATCAAGACTAGCAACTACGAGCAGTACTTC.